Below are 21 T cell receptor beta chains sequenced from a single sample in a study of control samples from healthy donors and cancer patients. TCRdb keeps only in-frame clones here, not all; method: immunoSEQ multiplex PCR. The sample yields about 170,000 clones, 75% to 95% seen once. The sample taken for sequencing was blood. Source of these receptors: a woman between 25 and 40 years old in good health.

The rearrangement links TRBV11-3 to TRBJ2-3; TRBD2 agrees at 10 bases. This CDR3 has 16 residues. The J segment lost 4 bases and the V segment lost 1 base, leaving 5 bases of the junction unmatched. Germline values: CDR1 SGHNT, CDR2 YENEEA. In nucleotides, the CDR3 is TGTGCCAGCAGCTTAGTTTATCTAGCGGGAGCAGATACGCAGTATTTT. Its translation: CASSLVYLAGADTQYF.

This rearrangement joins TRBV2 to TRBJ1-6, with TRBD1 matching over 12 bases. In germline, CDR1 is SNHLY, CDR2 FYNNEI. V dropped 6 bases and J dropped 6; count of bases not matched to a gene: 0. The CDR3 contains 14 residues. In nucleotides, the CDR3 is TGTGCCAGCAGGGGACAGGGGGCTAATTCACCCCTCCACTTT. This gives the protein CASRGQGANSPLHF.

The chain employs TRBV6-6 and TRBJ1-1; TRBD1 agrees at 8 bases. The germline gives CDR1 MNHNY, CDR2 SVGAGI (reference sequence). The CDR3 runs to 14 residues. V lost 2 bases and J lost 4; bases outside the gene matches: 3. The DNA for the CDR3 is TGTGCCAGCAGTTACGACAGGGGTAGCACTGAAGCTTTCTTT. It codes for CASSYDRGSTEAFF.

DNA of the CDR3: TGCGCCAGCAGCGAGGGACAGGGGGCCTACGAGCAGTACTTC. This translates into CASSEGQGAYEQYF. The V call is TRBV5-1, the J call TRBJ2-7; 11 bases align to TRBD1. Per germline, CDR1 SGHRS and CDR2 YFSETQ. This CDR3 comprises 14 residues. V was pared by 4 bases and J by 2 bases, with 2 bases of the junction left unmatched.

The rearrangement joins TRBV5-1 to TRBJ2-2; 7 nucleotides agree with TRBD1. The CDR3 is 15 amino acids. V gave up 0 bases and J gave up 5 bases; unmatched junction bases: 4. Germline V gives CDR1 SGHRS, CDR2 YFSETQ. CDR3 in amino acids: CASSLDRGGTGELFF. For the CDR3, the DNA is TGCGCCAGCAGCTTGGACAGGGGTGGGACCGGGGAGCTGTTTTTT.

The chain employs TRBV4-3 and TRBJ2-6; 7 bases fit TRBD1. Trimming took 0 bases from V and 4 from J; bases not matched to a gene: 0. Looked up from germline, CDR1 is LGHNA and CDR2 is YSLEER. This CDR3 is built from 15 residues. CDR3 residues: CASSQETGGANVLTF. The CDR3 coding sequence is TGCGCCAGCAGCCAAGAGACAGGGGGGGCCAACGTCCTGACTTTC.

The chain recombines TRBV13 with TRBJ2-3; 16 bases are a match to TRBD2. CDR3 length equals 18 residues. Germline values: CDR1 PRHDT, CDR2 FYEKMQ (reference sequence). V lost 5 bases and J lost 2; bases outside the gene matches: 7. Here the CDR3 reads CASSPGLAGGPDTDTQYF. Here the CDR3 DNA reads TGTGCCAGCAGCCCGGGACTAGCGGGAGGGCCGGACACAGATACGCAGTATTTT.

This chain links TRBV10-2 with TRBJ1-5; a weak D match, TRBD1 (5 bases). CDR1 is WSHSY, CDR2 SAAADI, per germline. CDR3 length equals 13 residues. V shed 5 bases and J shed 4 bases, with 9 bases lying between them. The DNA for the CDR3 is TGCGCCAGCAGTAAACAGGAAAATCAGCCCCAGCATTTT. Translated, it gives CASSKQENQPQHF.

This chain uses TRBV27 with TRBJ1-1, with TRBD1 matching 8 bases. The CDR3 contains 17 residues. CDR1 MNHEY and CDR2 SMNVEV come from the germline V gene (reference sequence). V was clipped by 8 bases and J by 0 bases; unmatched bases: 14. The CDR3 sequence is CASWITGGAGMNTEAFF. CDR3 DNA sequence: TGTGCCAGCTGGATTACAGGGGGAGCGGGGATGAACACTGAAGCTTTCTTT.

This chain uses TRBV5-4 with TRBJ2-7; D is perhaps TRBD1 (6 bases). CDR1 and CDR2 (germline): SGHNT, YYREEE (reference sequence). This CDR3 has 14 residues. With 2 bases removed from V and 2 bases from J, the gap between germline ends came to 11 bases. The CDR3 sequence is CASSLFGQTYEQYF. DNA of the CDR3: TGTGCCAGCAGCTTATTCGGACAGACCTACGAGCAGTACTTC.

The gene calls are TRBV19 and TRBJ2-7; maybe TRBD1 (6 bases). With 3 bases removed from V and 3 bases from J, the gap between germline ends came to 18 bases. Germline V gene data show CDR1 as LNHDA and CDR2 as SQIVND (reference sequence). The length of the CDR3 is 16 residues. The CDR3 protein is CASSMGTGTSYYEQYF. CDR3 DNA sequence: TGTGCCAGTAGTATGGGGACCGGGACATCATACTACGAGCAGTACTTC.

J is TRBJ1-1 and V is TRBV11-2, with TRBD1 identical over 7 bases. The germline V gene has CDR1 SGHAT and CDR2 FQNNGV. Trimming took 5 bases from V and 5 from J; bases not matched to a gene: 11. The CDR3 contains 15 residues. The CDR3 here is CASSPGDSFPTEAFF. The CDR3 DNA reads TGTGCCAGCAGCCCCGGGGACAGCTTCCCTACTGAAGCTTTCTTT.

This clone was observed once. The chain joins TRBV6-1 to TRBJ2-7, with D perhaps TRBD1 (5 bases). Per germline, CDR1 MNHNS and CDR2 SASEGT. There are 12 residues in the CDR3. Deletions cut 2 bases from V and 7 bases from J, with 9 bases between. CDR3 bases: TGTGCCAGCAGTGAAAGGGGTTGGGAGCAGTACTTC. Protein sequence: CASSERGWEQYF.

The chain carries TRBV6-2 or TRBV6-3 and TRBJ2-5, with D perhaps TRBD2 (6 bases). From germline, CDR1 is MNHEY and CDR2 SVGEGT. V gave up 2 bases and J gave up 1 base, with 8 bases separating them. The CDR3 contains 14 residues. The CDR3 nucleotides read TGTGCCAGCAGTTACGGGGGGACCCAAGAGACCCAGTACTTC. This gives the protein CASSYGGTQETQYF.

About this clone itself: The junction departs from germline at one end; a sequencing error may be responsible. The V and J genes are TRBV5-6 and TRBJ1-2, with 7 bases aligning to TRBD1. The CDR3 totals 13 residues. The germline V gene has CDR1 SGHDT and CDR2 YYEEEE. For the CDR3, the DNA is TGTGCCAGCACCTTGGACAGGAGATATGGCTACACCTTC. Amino acids: CASTLDRRYGYTF.

The CDR3 sequence is CASSFTAGTNQYEQYF. The CDR3 nucleotides read TGTGCCAGCAGCTTTACGGCGGGGACCAACCAGTACGAGCAGTACTTC. The chain joins TRBV5-4 to TRBJ2-7; D perhaps matches TRBD2 (6 bases). The germline gives CDR1 SGHNT, CDR2 YYREEE (reference sequence). V gave up 2 bases and J gave up 4 bases, with 19 bases separating them. CDR3 size: 16 residues.

V usage is TRBV4-3 and J usage is TRBJ2-7; 13 positions match TRBD2. Losses at the gene ends were 1 base for V and 5 bases for J; bases not matched to a gene: 5. This CDR3 is 16 amino acids long. Germline assignment: CDR1 LGHNA and CDR2 YSLEER. The CDR3 region has the DNA TGCGCCAGCAGCCAAGCCGGGACTAGCGGGACCCACGAGCAGTACTTC. This sequence encodes CASSQAGTSGTHEQYF.

This chain connects TRBV7-8 to TRBJ2-5; D is undetermined. Trimming took 0 bases from V and 1 from J, leaving 6 bases between them. Germline V gene sequence: CDR1 SGHVS, CDR2 FQNEAQ. The CDR3 has 14 residues. The DNA of the CDR3 is TGTGCCAGCAGCTTAGCGGAAACCCAAGAGACCCAGTACTTC. It specifies CASSLAETQETQYF.

Details on this clone: The sample holds other DNA sequences that translate to the same CDR3. J is TRBJ1-1 and V is TRBV28; unclear D gene. Germline-derived CDR1 and CDR2 are MDHEN and SYDVKM. CDR3 length: 12 amino acids. Trimming took off 6 bases at V and 4 bases at J, with 9 bases between the two ends. For the CDR3, the DNA is TGTGCCAGCAGCCTACAAGGCACTGAAGCTTTCTTT. Encoded protein: CASSLQGTEAFF.

The chain is built from TRBV2 and TRBJ1-4, with a tentative D call TRBD1 (5 bases). Deletions cut 2 bases from V and 10 bases from J, with 11 bases between. This CDR3 has 13 residues. Germline lookup yields CDR1 SNHLY and CDR2 FYNNEI. CDR3 region: CASSEPQGGKLFF. The CDR3 bases are TGTGCCAGCAGTGAACCCCAGGGCGGAAAACTGTTTTTT.

V and J are TRBV11-2 and TRBJ1-6; TRBD1 aligns across 7 bases. The germline V gene encodes CDR1 SGHAT and CDR2 FQNNGV. V lost 3 bases and J lost 7; bases outside the gene matches: 3. The CDR3 is made up of 14 amino acids. In nucleotides, the CDR3 is TGTGCCAGCAGCTTGACAGGGCGAAATTCACCCCTCCACTTT. Its protein product is CASSLTGRNSPLHF.